The 10 T cell receptor beta chains below all came from one sample that was sequenced in a study of cytomegalovirus exposure and HLA in healthy donors. PCR used 60 Vbeta primers and 13 Jbeta primers. Data came from immunoSEQ multiplex PCR; TCRdb stores just in-frame clones and leaves some out. Here the sample spans more than 110,000 clones, under 80% being singletons. The sample was PBMCs. All receptors derive from a woman aged 45-65 years in good health and CMV-seropositive.

This chain links TRBV10-3 with TRBJ1-1; D unresolved. Germline-derived CDR1 and CDR2 are ENHRY and SYGVKD. V was clipped by 6 bases and J by 3 bases, with 11 bases between them. CDR3 length: 13 amino acids. The CDR3 region is CAIRPSTDTEAFF. As DNA, the CDR3 is TGTGCCATCAGGCCATCAACGGACACTGAAGCTTTCTTT.

The chain links TRBV7-9 to TRBJ1-6; 10 positions match TRBD1. There are 18 residues in the CDR3. Germline loops: CDR1 SEHNR, CDR2 FQNEAQ (reference sequence). Trimming took 4 bases from V and 10 from J; bases not matched to a gene: 16. The CDR3 DNA reads as TGTGCCAGCAGCTCCCGACAGGGGGCGGGACGGTTAGGATCACCCCTCCACTTT. Its translation is CASSSRQGAGRLGSPLHF.

The chain carries TRBV6-5 and TRBJ2-3; D gene uncertain. Germline V CDR1 and CDR2: MNHEY, SVGAGI. Trimming removed 0 bases at V and 1 base at J, with 8 bases between. The CDR3 has 15 amino acids. CDR3 coding DNA: TGTGCCAGCAGTTACTCGTCGCTAGGCACAGATACGCAGTATTTT. It specifies CASSYSSLGTDTQYF.

The chain has TRBV7-2 and TRBJ2-1; 12 positions agree with TRBD2. The V gene end was trimmed by 7 bases and the J gene end by 7 bases; junction bases not matched to a gene: 11. This CDR3 contains 16 residues. Germline values: CDR1 SGHTA, CDR2 FQGNSA. The DNA of the CDR3 is TGTGCCAGCACCCGGTCTAGCGGGGGGGCCGAGAATGAGCAGTTCTTC. Encoded protein: CASTRSSGGAENEQFF.

The V and J genes are TRBV11-1 and TRBJ2-7; TRBD2 aligns across 7 bases. Germline V lookup: CDR1 SGHAT, CDR2 FQDESV (reference sequence). The V and J ends lost 5 bases and 7 bases, in that order; junction bases with no gene match: 17. This CDR3 is built from 16 residues. CDR3 amino acids: CASSPYASGADGEQYF. Written as DNA, the CDR3 is TGTGCCAGCAGCCCGTATGCTAGCGGCGCTGACGGGGAGCAGTACTTC.

In its sample, this clone was seen a few times. This rearrangement joins TRBV6-6 to TRBJ1-1, with 9 bases that match TRBD1. Losses at the gene ends were 4 bases for V and 5 bases for J; bases not matched to a gene: 5. This CDR3 has 14 amino acids. The germline V gene encodes CDR1 MNHNY and CDR2 SVGAGI (reference sequence). CDR3 in DNA: TGTGCCAGCAGTTCGGGACAGGGAGCGACTGAAGCTTTCTTT. Protein: CASSSGQGATEAFF.

The chain employs TRBV9 and TRBJ2-1, with 9 nucleotides matching TRBD2. This CDR3 is 15 amino acids long. The V segment lost 0 bases and the J segment 3 bases; nucleotides outside the gene matches: 1. Germline CDR1 and CDR2: SGDLS and YYNGEE. The CDR3 DNA follows: TGTGCCAGCAGCGTAGGAGCGGGGGGCTACAATGAGCAGTTCTTC. Translating gives CASSVGAGGYNEQFF.

The V and J genes are TRBV2 and TRBJ1-6, with D unclear. The CDR3 covers 15 residues. Germline V gene data show CDR1 as SNHLY and CDR2 as FYNNEI. V was shortened by 6 bases and J by 0 bases, with 9 bases between the two germline ends. The CDR3 sequence: CASRTENSYNSPLHF. CDR3 in DNA: TGTGCCAGCAGAACAGAAAACTCCTATAATTCACCCCTCCACTTT. Together with reference TRBV2 and TRBJ1-6, the CDR3 gives the full variable domain: EPEVTQTPSHQVTQMGQEVILRCVPISNHLYFYWYRQILGQKVEFLVSFYNNEISEKSEIFDDQFSVERPDGSNFTLKIRSTKLEDSAMYFCASRTENSYNSPLHFGNGTRLTVT.

V and J are TRBV5-1 and TRBJ2-1; 14 nucleotides match TRBD2. The ends lost 4 bases at V and 6 bases at J; junction bases unmatched: 9. From germline, CDR1 is SGHRS and CDR2 YFSETQ. CDR3 length equals 17 residues. The CDR3 bases are TGCGCCAGCAGCCTACGACTAGCGGGGGGGCCGGGCAATGAGCAGTTCTTC. This sequence encodes CASSLRLAGGPGNEQFF.

The gene calls are TRBV19 and TRBJ1-5; tentative D call: TRBD1 (6 bases). The CDR3 extends over 17 amino acids. The germline CDR1 and CDR2 sequences are LNHDA and SQIVND (reference sequence). The V end was cut by 5 bases, the J end by 2 bases, with 19 bases between. This CDR3 reads CASSQTSPAGGNQPQHF. CDR3 sequence (DNA): TGTGCCAGTAGTCAAACATCCCCGGCAGGGGGCAATCAGCCCCAGCATTTT.